The 14 T cell receptor beta chains below were found in one sample sequenced in a study of blood T cell repertoires in COVID-19. Generated by immunoSEQ multiplex PCR, the TCRdb table keeps only in-frame clones and is missing some. Counted here are fewer than 250,000 clones, roughly 90% occurring once; the ten biggest clones make up roughly 5%. Sequencing used peripheral blood. All receptors come from a woman aged 40 to 50 with acute or convalescent COVID-19.

This clone was seen once. The rearrangement uses TRBV19 and TRBJ1-2; D not certain. Germline CDR1 and CDR2: LNHDA and SQIVND (reference sequence). The CDR3 consists of 14 residues. V lost 6 bases and J lost 0, with 11 bases in between. Written as DNA, the CDR3 is TGTGCCAGTAGGCGGGAACAACCTAACTATGGCTACACCTTC. Translated, it gives CASRREQPNYGYTF.

The genes are TRBV9 and TRBJ1-2; 8 bases are shared with TRBD1. The trim removed 3 bases at V and 2 bases at J, leaving 15 bases unmatched. Germline values: CDR1 SGDLS, CDR2 YYNGEE. This CDR3 has 18 amino acids. The CDR3 here is CASSGRSDRVANNYGYTF. The CDR3 region has the DNA TGTGCCAGCAGCGGTCGATCGGACAGGGTCGCCAACAACTATGGCTACACCTTC.

The genes are TRBV19 and TRBJ1-5, with unresolved D. The V end lost 6 bases, the J end lost 4 bases, and 13 bases lay between the germline ends. The CDR3 has 14 residues. The germline V gene has CDR1 LNHDA and CDR2 SQIVND (reference sequence). The CDR3 spells CASRETGMNQPQHF. CDR3 sequence (DNA): TGTGCCAGTAGAGAGACGGGGATGAATCAGCCCCAGCATTTT.

The chain links TRBV14 to TRBJ1-2; D may be TRBD1 (5 bases). The germline V gene encodes CDR1 SGHDN and CDR2 FVKESK. V was cut by 0 bases and J by 2 bases, with 13 bases left in between. This CDR3 has 16 residues. The CDR3 sequence is CASSQDHGRANYGYTF. The CDR3 region has the DNA TGTGCCAGCAGCCAAGATCATGGCAGGGCCAACTATGGCTACACCTTC.

A single count supports this clone. The chain is built from TRBV27 and TRBJ2-2, with 8 nucleotides matching TRBD2. The trim removed 4 bases at V and 0 bases at J, leaving 10 bases unmatched. Per the germline V gene, CDR1 is MNHEY and CDR2 is SMNVEV (reference sequence). This CDR3 comprises 18 residues. Written as DNA, the CDR3 is TGTGCCAGCAGTTGGGGGCCAGCGGGGGCCACGAACACCGGGGAGCTGTTTTTT. Protein: CASSWGPAGATNTGELFF.

The chain uses TRBV5-1 and TRBJ1-2; 10 bases line up with TRBD1. Per germline, CDR1 SGHRS and CDR2 YFSETQ. After removal of 4 bases from V and 7 bases from J, the junction contained 13 bases not matched to a gene. The CDR3 runs 16 residues. The CDR3 region is CASSPEGGQGVGGYTF. The CDR3 bases are TGCGCCAGCAGCCCGGAGGGAGGACAGGGGGTAGGTGGCTACACCTTC.

J is TRBJ2-2 and V is TRBV5-1; TRBD2 aligns across 13 bases. In germline, CDR1 is SGHRS, CDR2 YFSETQ. The V gene end was trimmed by 4 bases and the J gene end by 7 bases; junction bases not matched to a gene: 10. The CDR3 is made up of 17 amino acids. CDR3 DNA: TGCGCCAGCAGCCCCTCCACTAGCGGGGGGGCAAACGGGGAGCTGTTTTTT. It encodes CASSPSTSGGANGELFF.

The chain couples TRBV2 to TRBJ1-2, with D maybe TRBD1 (5 bases). CDR1 and CDR2 from the germline V gene are SNHLY and FYNNEI. This CDR3 has 15 residues. V was trimmed by 4 bases and J by 4 bases, leaving 16 bases between them. CDR3 loop: CASSVVREGTYGYTF. CDR3 DNA sequence: TGTGCCAGCAGTGTCGTCAGGGAGGGCACCTATGGCTACACCTTC.

Written as DNA, the CDR3 is TGCGCCAGCAGCCAGGGGCGCCAGGGCTATGGCTACACCTTC. Protein product: CASSQGRQGYGYTF. V gene TRBV5-1 combines with J gene TRBJ1-2, with D perhaps matching TRBD1 (6 bases). This CDR3 is 14 amino acids long. Germline lookup yields CDR1 SGHRS and CDR2 YFSETQ. The ends were cut back, 4 bases at V and 4 bases at J, with 14 bases in the middle.

This clone appeared a single time. The chain combines TRBV10-1 with TRBJ1-2; possible D gene TRBD1, 5 bases. The CDR3 extends over 14 amino acids. Trimming shortened V by 10 bases and J by 4 bases, and 19 bases separated the two germline ends. CDR1 is WNHNN and CDR2 is SYGVQD in the germline V gene (reference sequence). CDR3 protein: CATAPAGTFYGYTF. CDR3 DNA: TGCGCCACCGCCCCGGCCGGGACTTTCTATGGCTACACCTTC.

V usage is TRBV6-5 and J usage is TRBJ2-7, with a tentative D call TRBD1 (6 bases). Between the trimmed V and J ends, which lost 4 bases and 3 bases, there was a span of 10 bases. The V gene's germline CDR1 is MNHEY and CDR2 SVGAGI. This CDR3 has 13 amino acids. CDR3: CASSSGHYYEQYV. For the CDR3, the DNA is TGTGCCAGCAGTTCGGGACACTACTACGAGCAGTACGTC.

This chain joins TRBV7-2 and TRBJ2-5; perhaps TRBD2 as D (5 bases). The V gene's germline CDR1 is SGHTA and CDR2 FQGNSA. V was cut by 3 bases and J by 0 bases, with 5 bases left in between. CDR3 length: 13 residues. In nucleotides, the CDR3 is TGTGCCAGCAGCTTGCGGGACCAAGAGACCCAGTACTTC. This gives the protein CASSLRDQETQYF.

This chain links TRBV6-1 with TRBJ2-7; tentative D call: TRBD2 (5 bases). The germline CDR1 and CDR2 sequences are MNHNS and SASEGT. The CDR3 is 17 amino acids. V was trimmed by 1 base and J by 4 bases, leaving 20 bases between them. This chain's CDR3 is CASSEEIGSSPLYEQYV. CDR3 nucleotide sequence: TGTGCCAGCAGTGAAGAGATAGGGAGCTCCCCACTTTACGAGCAGTACGTC.

The rearrangement uses TRBV7-9 and TRBJ2-7; D is undetermined. The CDR3 has 14 residues. Trimming removed 3 bases from V and 2 bases from J, with 11 bases in between. Per the germline V gene, CDR1 is SEHNR and CDR2 is FQNEAQ (reference sequence). The CDR3 DNA follows: TGTGCCAGCAGCTTCGCGGCGTGCCCCTACGAGCAGTACGTC. This sequence encodes CASSFAACPYEQYV.